These 20 T cell receptor beta chains share one sample of origin, sequenced in a study of T-cell reconstitution after alpha-beta-depleted transplantation in children. TCRbeta library construction was performed incorporating unique molecular identifiers. From the PCR reads, TCRdb called clonotypes with MiXCR, one entry per CDR3 protein. Of about 830,000 distinct CDR3 sequences listed, roughly 15% are singletons. Sample: PBMCs, mostly from graft donor cells, taken 360 days after TCRalphabeta/CD19-depleted stem cell transplant. The source is a male patient between 10 and 17 years old who had a stem cell transplant for acute lymphoblastic leukemia, so the T cells may come from the graft donor.

The V gene is TRBV21-1, the J gene TRBJ1-5; the table's D call, TRBD1, has no DNA check behind it. TRBV21-1 is a listed pseudogene. The CDR3 spans 17 residues. CDR3 sequence: CASSKDADGQVNQPQHF. CDR3 sequence (DNA): TGTGCCAGCAGCAAAGACGCCGATGGACAGGTCAATCAGCCCCAGCATTTT.

The gene calls are TRBV7-8 and TRBJ2-7; 9 nucleotides line up with TRBD1. The V segment lost 6 bases and the J segment 3 bases; nucleotides outside the gene matches: 6. The CDR3 sequence is 14 residues long. Germline CDR1 is SGHVS and CDR2 is FQNEAQ. The DNA of the CDR3 is TGTGCCAGCAGTTATACAGGGGGCAACTACGAGCAGTACTTC. Protein product: CASSYTGGNYEQYF.

CDR3 protein: CASSQDQPGEGYEQYF. The CDR3 DNA follows: TGCGCCAGCAGCCAAGATCAGCCAGGGGAAGGCTACGAGCAGTACTTC. J is TRBJ2-7 and V is TRBV4-1; D possibly corresponds to TRBD1 (6 bases). The CDR3 extends over 16 amino acids. Per the germline V gene, CDR1 is MGHRA and CDR2 is YSYEKL. Trimming removed 0 bases at V and 3 bases at J, with 15 bases between.

The V and J genes are TRBV4-1 and TRBJ2-7; maybe TRBD1 (6 bases). The V and J ends lost 3 bases and 3 bases respectively, with 9 bases between them. The germline CDR1 and CDR2 sequences are MGHRA and YSYEKL. There are 13 residues in the CDR3. CDR3 in amino acids: CASSQKTGYEQYF. The CDR3 DNA is TGCGCCAGCAGCCAGAAGACAGGCTACGAGCAGTACTTC.

This clonotype was found a few times. The V gene is TRBV7-3, the J gene TRBJ2-1; 8 nucleotides line up with TRBD1. CDR3 length: 11 amino acids. Germline assignment: CDR1 SGHTA and CDR2 FQGTGA. V dropped 5 bases and J dropped 13; count of bases not matched to a gene: 4. DNA of the CDR3: TGTGCCAGCAGCCGTGGGACAGGACAGTTCTTC. Protein: CASSRGTGQFF.

To note about this clonotype: A junction end diverges from the germline sequence, so it may reflect a read error. Here the CDR3 reads CATSREQGSFHF. CDR3 in DNA: TGTGCCACCAGCAGAGAACAGGGGTCCTTCCACTTC. The chain recombines TRBV15 with TRBJ2-7; 7 bases fit TRBD1. The length of the CDR3 is 12 residues. CDR1 and CDR2 from the germline V gene are LNHNV and YYDKDF (reference sequence).

This chain connects TRBV27 to TRBJ1-2; unclear D gene. The germline gives CDR1 MNHEY, CDR2 SMNVEV (reference sequence). The CDR3 spans 16 residues. V shed 4 bases and J shed 0 bases, with 15 bases lying between them. The CDR3 nucleotides are TGTGCCAGCAGTTCCGCTCCGCCGGAAGCTAACTATGGCTACACCTTC. Translated: CASSSAPPEANYGYTF.

The sample holds a few counts of this clonotype. The J gene is TRBJ2-1, the V gene TRBV12-3 or TRBV12-4, with 15 bases that match TRBD2. V shed 5 bases and J 8 bases; nucleotides not matched to a gene: 13. CDR3 size: 18 residues. The CDR3 nucleotides read TGTGCCAGCAGTCCACTGCGGACTAGCGGGAGGGCCAAGGATGAGCAGTTCTTC. Translating gives CASSPLRTSGRAKDEQFF.

This clonotype was seen only a few times. The V call is TRBV4-1, the J call TRBJ2-5; D assignment may be TRBD1 or TRBD2 (5 bases each). Deletions cut 0 bases from V and 5 bases from J, with 10 bases between. Germline assignment: CDR1 MGHRA and CDR2 YSYEKL. This CDR3 is 14 amino acids long. CDR3 DNA sequence: TGCGCCAGCAGCCAAGAACCGGGGCCGGAGACCCAGTACTTC. It encodes CASSQEPGPETQYF.

The chain joins TRBV29-1 to TRBJ2-1; D is uncertain. Germline CDR1 is SQVTM and CDR2 is ANQGSEA. CDR3 length equals 11 residues. V was trimmed by 1 base and J by 9 bases, leaving 7 bases between them. The chain's CDR3 is CSVEVYAEQFF. In DNA, the CDR3 is TGCAGCGTTGAAGTATACGCTGAGCAGTTCTTC.

The sample holds many counts of this clonotype. The chain links TRBV5-1 to TRBJ2-3; D not certain. V was cut by 0 bases and J by 2 bases, with 7 bases left in between. The CDR3 runs to 14 residues. CDR1 and CDR2 from the germline V gene are SGHRS and YFSETQ. The CDR3 DNA reads as TGCGCCAGCAGCTTGGATGGTGCCACAGATACGCAGTATTTT. Encoded protein: CASSLDGATDTQYF.

The chain employs TRBV29-1 and TRBJ1-4; D remains unclear. The CDR3 covers 11 residues. V lost 6 bases, J lost 8 bases, and 10 bases lay in between. The germline CDR1 and CDR2 sequences are SQVTM and ANQGSEA. CDR3 region: CSVGNGEKLFF. CDR3 coding DNA: TGCAGCGTCGGAAACGGGGAAAAACTGTTTTTT.

J is TRBJ1-1 and V is TRBV7-3; D call uncertain. The V gene's germline CDR1 is SGHTA and CDR2 FQGTGA. V was trimmed by 5 bases and J by 1 base, leaving 11 bases between them. The CDR3 covers 14 residues. The CDR3 is CASSPYVGNTEAFF. DNA of the CDR3: TGTGCCAGCAGCCCTTATGTAGGGAACACTGAAGCTTTCTTT.

The chain recombines TRBV6-1 with TRBJ2-2, with D possibly being TRBD1 (7 bases). Trimming removed 5 bases from V and 1 base from J, with 14 bases in between. In germline, CDR1 is MNHNS, CDR2 SASEGT. There are 16 residues in the CDR3. CDR3: CASSLEGAMNTGELFF. The DNA of the CDR3 is TGTGCCAGCAGTCTGGAGGGGGCGATGAACACCGGGGAGCTGTTTTTT.

The chain has TRBV18 and TRBJ1-1, with D possibly TRBD1 on 5 matching bases. The CDR3 loop spans 13 amino acids. Trimming took 0 bases from V and 6 from J, leaving 8 bases between them. CDR1 is KGHSH and CDR2 is LQKENI in the germline V gene. CDR3 nucleotides: TGTGCCAGCTCACCACCGCCAGGGTCTGAAGCTTTCTTT. Translation gives CASSPPPGSEAFF.

This clonotype was counted once. J is TRBJ2-3 and V is TRBV4-2; the match to TRBD2 covers 10 bases. V gave up 1 base and J gave up 6 bases; unmatched junction bases: 7. The CDR3 sequence is 16 residues long. The germline V gene encodes CDR1 LGHNA and CDR2 YNFKEQ. CDR3 protein: CASSQVSGRAADTQYF. The CDR3 DNA follows: TGTGCCAGCAGCCAAGTCAGCGGGAGGGCCGCGGATACGCAGTATTTT.

This clonotype showed up many times. The chain's CDR3 is CASSSDPTGYNEQFF. CDR3 in DNA: TGTGCCAGCAGCTCCGACCCGACGGGATACAATGAGCAGTTCTTC. The chain has TRBV5-6 and TRBJ2-1; a weak D match, TRBD2 (5 bases). Germline CDR1 SGHDT, CDR2 YYEEEE. This CDR3 is built from 15 residues. Trimming shortened V by 3 bases and J by 4 bases, and 14 bases separated the two germline ends.

This chain joins TRBV7-3 and TRBJ1-1, with D maybe TRBD1 (5 bases). CDR3 length: 14 residues. Germline values: CDR1 SGHTA, CDR2 FQGTGA. Trimming removed 5 bases at V and 2 bases at J, with 12 bases between. The CDR3 DNA is TGTGCCAGCAGCCCCTCCGGGGACAACACTGAAGCTTTCTTT. Its protein product is CASSPSGDNTEAFF.

This clonotype was detected only a few times. The rearrangement joins TRBV20-1 to TRBJ2-2, with D tentatively TRBD1 (5 bases). V lost 3 bases and J 0 bases, leaving 8 bases between the germline ends. The CDR3 spans 14 residues. The germline CDR1 and CDR2 sequences are DFQATT and SNEGSKA (reference sequence). CDR3 residues: CSARRQPNTGELFF. The CDR3 DNA follows: TGCAGTGCTAGGCGACAGCCGAACACCGGGGAGCTGTTTTTT.

This clonotype has at least ten counts. J is TRBJ1-5 and V is TRBV7-2; 8 positions agree with TRBD1. Trimming at V came to 0 bases and at J to 3 bases, leaving 10 bases not matched to a gene. The germline gives CDR1 SGHTA, CDR2 FQGNSA. This CDR3 region has 18 residues. In nucleotides, the CDR3 is TGTGCCAGCAGCTTAGCCTTCTTCCGGGACAGGAACAATCAGCCCCAGCATTTT. Protein sequence: CASSLAFFRDRNNQPQHF.